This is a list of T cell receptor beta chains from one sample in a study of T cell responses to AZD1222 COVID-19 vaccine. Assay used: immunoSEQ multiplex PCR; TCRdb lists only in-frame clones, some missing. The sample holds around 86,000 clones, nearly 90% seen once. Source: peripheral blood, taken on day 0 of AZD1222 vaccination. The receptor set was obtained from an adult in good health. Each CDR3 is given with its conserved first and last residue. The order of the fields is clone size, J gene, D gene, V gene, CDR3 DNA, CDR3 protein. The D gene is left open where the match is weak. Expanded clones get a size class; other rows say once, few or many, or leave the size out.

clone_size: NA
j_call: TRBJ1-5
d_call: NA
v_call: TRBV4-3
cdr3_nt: TGCGCCAGCAGCCAAGATCTTGGTCAGCCCCAGCATTTT
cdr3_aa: CASSQDLGQPQHF

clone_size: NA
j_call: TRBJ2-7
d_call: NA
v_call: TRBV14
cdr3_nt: TGTGCCAGCAGCCCCGCGGGCTCCTTAAGCTCCTACGAGCAGTACTTC
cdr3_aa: CASSPAGSLSSYEQYF

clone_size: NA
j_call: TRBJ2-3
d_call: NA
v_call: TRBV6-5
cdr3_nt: TGTGCCAGCAGTTACGAACGGGGCACAGATACGCAGTATTTT
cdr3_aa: CASSYERGTDTQYF

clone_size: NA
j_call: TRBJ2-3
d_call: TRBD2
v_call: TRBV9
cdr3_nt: TGTGCCAGCAGCTGGCTAGCGGAGTTCGATACGCAGTATTTT
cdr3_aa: CASSWLAEFDTQYF

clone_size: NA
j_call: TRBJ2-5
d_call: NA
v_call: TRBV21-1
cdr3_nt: TGTGCCAGCAGCATCCCCGGGACAGCTCACGAGACCCAGTACTTC
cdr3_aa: CASSIPGTAHETQYF

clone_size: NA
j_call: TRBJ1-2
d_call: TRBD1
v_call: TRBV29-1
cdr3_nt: TGCAGCGTTGGGACAGGGGGAAACTATGGCTACACCTTC
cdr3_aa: CSVGTGGNYGYTF

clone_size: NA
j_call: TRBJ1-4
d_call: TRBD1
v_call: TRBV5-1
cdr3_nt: TGCGCCAGCAGCTTTGACAGGGTGGGTGAAGTGGAACTGTTTTTT
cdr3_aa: CASSFDRVGEVELFF

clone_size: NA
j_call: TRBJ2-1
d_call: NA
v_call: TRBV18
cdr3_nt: TGTGCCAGCTCACCACTGGATACCGGTGAGCAGTTCTTC
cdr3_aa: CASSPLDTGEQFF

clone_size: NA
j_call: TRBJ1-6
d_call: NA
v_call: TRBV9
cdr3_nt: TGTGCCAGCAGCGTAGGGCAGCATAATTCACCCCTCCACTTT
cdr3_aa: CASSVGQHNSPLHF

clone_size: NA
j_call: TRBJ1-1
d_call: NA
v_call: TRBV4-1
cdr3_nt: TGCGCCAGCAGCCAAGGGGGAGTTGGGAACACTGAAGCTTTCTTT
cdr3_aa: CASSQGGVGNTEAFF

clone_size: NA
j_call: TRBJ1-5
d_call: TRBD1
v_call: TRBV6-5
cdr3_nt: TGTGCCAGCAGTAACGACAGGGGTCAGCCCCAGCATTTT
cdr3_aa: CASSNDRGQPQHF

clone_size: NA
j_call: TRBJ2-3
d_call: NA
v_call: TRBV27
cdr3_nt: TGTGCCAGCAGTTCGCGTGGGTTGAGCACAGATACGCAGTATTTT
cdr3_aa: CASSSRGLSTDTQYF

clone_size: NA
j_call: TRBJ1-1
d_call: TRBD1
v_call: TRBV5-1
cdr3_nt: TGCGCCAGCAGCCCCGGGACAGGGGGTCTTGAAGCTTTCTTT
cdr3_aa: CASSPGTGGLEAFF

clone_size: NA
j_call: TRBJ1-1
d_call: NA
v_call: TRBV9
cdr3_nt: TGTGCCAGCAGCAAAGTGGAACAGGACGAAGCTTTCTTT
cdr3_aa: CASSKVEQDEAFF

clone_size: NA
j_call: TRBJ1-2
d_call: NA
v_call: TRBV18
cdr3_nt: TGTGCCAGCTCACCAAGGATAAACTATGGCTACACCTTC
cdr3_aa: CASSPRINYGYTF

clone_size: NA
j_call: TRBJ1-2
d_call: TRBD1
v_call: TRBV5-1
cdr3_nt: TGCGCCAGCAGCTTCCCGGGACAGGGGGAAGGCTACACCTTC
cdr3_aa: CASSFPGQGEGYTF

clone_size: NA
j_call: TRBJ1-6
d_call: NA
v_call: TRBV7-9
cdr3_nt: TGTGCCAGCAGCAGCCAGGGACCGGCGAACTCACCCCTCCACTTT
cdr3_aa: CASSSQGPANSPLHF

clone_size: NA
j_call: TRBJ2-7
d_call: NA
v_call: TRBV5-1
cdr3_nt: TGCGCCAGCAGCGCGGACTACGAGCAGTACTTC
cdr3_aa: CASSADYEQYF

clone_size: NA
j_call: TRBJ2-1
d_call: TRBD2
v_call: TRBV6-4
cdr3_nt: TGTGCCAGCAGCCCTACTAGCGGACCTTACAATGAGCAGTTCTTC
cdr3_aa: CASSPTSGPYNEQFF

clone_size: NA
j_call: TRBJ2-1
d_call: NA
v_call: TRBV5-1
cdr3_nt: TGCGCCAGCAGCTCTTATCCCAGCCTCGGGGTCGATGAGCAGTTCTTC
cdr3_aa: CASSSYPSLGVDEQFF

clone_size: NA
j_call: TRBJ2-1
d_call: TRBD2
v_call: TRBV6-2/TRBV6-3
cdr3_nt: TGTGCCAGCAGTCGGGACTCTGGGAGGGCAAATGAGCAGTTCTTC
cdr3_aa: CASSRDSGRANEQFF

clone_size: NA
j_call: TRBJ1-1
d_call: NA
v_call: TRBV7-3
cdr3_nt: TGTGCCAGCAGCTTAACGGACAGACTCACTGAAGCTTTCTTT
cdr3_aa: CASSLTDRLTEAFF

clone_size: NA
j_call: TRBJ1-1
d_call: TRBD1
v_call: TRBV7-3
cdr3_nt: TGTGCCAGCAGTCAGGGACAGGGACACACTGAAGCTTTCTTT
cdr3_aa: CASSQGQGHTEAFF

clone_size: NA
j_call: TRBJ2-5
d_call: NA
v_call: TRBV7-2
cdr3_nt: TGTGCCAGCAGCTTAGCCCCCCGGTCACAGACCCAGTACTTC
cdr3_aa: CASSLAPRSQTQYF

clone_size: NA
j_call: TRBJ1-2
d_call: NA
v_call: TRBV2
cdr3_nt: TGTGCCAGCAGTGACGGGGGGCCACCCTATGGCTACACCTTC
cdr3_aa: CASSDGGPPYGYTF

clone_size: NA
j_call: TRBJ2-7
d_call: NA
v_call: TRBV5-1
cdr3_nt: TGCGCCAGCAGGCAGCACTACGAGCAGTACTTC
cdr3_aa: CASRQHYEQYF

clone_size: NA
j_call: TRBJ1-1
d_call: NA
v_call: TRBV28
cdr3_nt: TGTGCCAGCACCTGGGAGCGTAGAGCTTTCTTT
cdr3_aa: CASTWERRAFF

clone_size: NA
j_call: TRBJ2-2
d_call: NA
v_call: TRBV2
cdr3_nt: TGTGCCAGCAGGGAACAGGGATTGGGCACCGGGGAGCTGTTTTTT
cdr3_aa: CASREQGLGTGELFF

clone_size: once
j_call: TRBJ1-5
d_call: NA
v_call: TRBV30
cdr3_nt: TGTGCCTGGAGTGTACGGGAAAATCAGCCCCAGCATTTT
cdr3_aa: CAWSVRENQPQHF

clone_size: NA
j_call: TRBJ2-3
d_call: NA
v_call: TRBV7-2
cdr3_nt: TGTGCCAGCAGCTTAGGCGGCGGGGGCACAGATACGCAGTATTTT
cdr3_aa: CASSLGGGGTDTQYF

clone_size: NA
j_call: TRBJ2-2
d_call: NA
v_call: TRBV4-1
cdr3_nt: TGCGCCAGCAGCCAATACGGGACCTCGAACACCGGGGAGCTGTTTTTT
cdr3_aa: CASSQYGTSNTGELFF

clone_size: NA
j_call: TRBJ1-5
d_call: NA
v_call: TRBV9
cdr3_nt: TGTGCCAGCAGCGCTACCGACAGGTTCAATCAGCCCCAGCATTTT
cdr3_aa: CASSATDRFNQPQHF

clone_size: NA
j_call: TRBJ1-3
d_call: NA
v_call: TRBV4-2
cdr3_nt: TGTGCCAGCAGCCAAGACTTAACCGGGACTGGAAACACCATATATTTT
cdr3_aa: CASSQDLTGTGNTIYF

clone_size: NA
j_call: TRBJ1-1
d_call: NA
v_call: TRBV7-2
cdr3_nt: TGTGCCAGCAGCTTAGGAGTTTACACTGAAGCTTTCTTT
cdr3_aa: CASSLGVYTEAFF

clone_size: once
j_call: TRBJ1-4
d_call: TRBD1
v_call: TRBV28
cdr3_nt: TGTGCCAGCAGCTCCGGACAGGGGAATGAAAAACTGTTTTTT
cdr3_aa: CASSSGQGNEKLFF

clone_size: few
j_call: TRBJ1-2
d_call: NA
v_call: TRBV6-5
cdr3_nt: TGTGCCAGCAGTTTGGGGGGAGGGGTTGTATACTATGGCTACACCTTC
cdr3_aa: CASSLGGGVVYYGYTF

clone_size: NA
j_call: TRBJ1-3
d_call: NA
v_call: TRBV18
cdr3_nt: TGTGCCAGCTCCAAACCGAGCGGGCCTGGAAACACCATATATTTT
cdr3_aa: CASSKPSGPGNTIYF

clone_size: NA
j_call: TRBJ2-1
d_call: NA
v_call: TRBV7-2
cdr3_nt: TGTGCCAGCAGCTTTCAAGGCGCTTCCTACAATGAGCAGTTCTTC
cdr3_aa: CASSFQGASYNEQFF

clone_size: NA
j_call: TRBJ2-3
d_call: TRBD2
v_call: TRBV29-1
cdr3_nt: TGCAGTAGCGGACTAGGGAGCACAGATACGCAGTATTTT
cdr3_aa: CSSGLGSTDTQYF

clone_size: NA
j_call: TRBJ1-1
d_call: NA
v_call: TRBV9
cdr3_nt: TGTGCCAGCAGCCCATCCGGGGAATGGGGCATTGAAGCTTTCTTT
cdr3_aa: CASSPSGEWGIEAFF

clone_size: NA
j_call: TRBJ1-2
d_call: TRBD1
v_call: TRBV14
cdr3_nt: TGTGCCAGCAGCTCCCGGACAGGCCATTACTATGGCTACACCTTC
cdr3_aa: CASSSRTGHYYGYTF

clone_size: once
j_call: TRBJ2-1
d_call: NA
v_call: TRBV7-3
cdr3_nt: TGTGCCAGCAGCCCCCGAGACAGTAATGAGCAGTTCTTC
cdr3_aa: CASSPRDSNEQFF

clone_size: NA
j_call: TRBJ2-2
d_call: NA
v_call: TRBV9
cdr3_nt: TGTGCCAGCAGCGTAGGGGTGGGGACCGGGGAGCTGTTTTTT
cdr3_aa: CASSVGVGTGELFF

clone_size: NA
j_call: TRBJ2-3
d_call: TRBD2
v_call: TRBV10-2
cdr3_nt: TGCGCCAGCAGGGGGGCAGCGGGGGAGGGGGATACGCAGTATTTT
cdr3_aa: CASRGAAGEGDTQYF

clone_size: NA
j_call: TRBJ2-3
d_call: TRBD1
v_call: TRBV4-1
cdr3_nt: TGCGCCAGCAGCCAATTGGGGACAGATGGCACAGATACGCAGTATTTT
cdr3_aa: CASSQLGTDGTDTQYF

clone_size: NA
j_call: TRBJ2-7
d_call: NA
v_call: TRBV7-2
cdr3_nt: TGTGCCAGCAGCTCAACCGGGACCCACTACGAGCAGTACTTC
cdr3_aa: CASSSTGTHYEQYF